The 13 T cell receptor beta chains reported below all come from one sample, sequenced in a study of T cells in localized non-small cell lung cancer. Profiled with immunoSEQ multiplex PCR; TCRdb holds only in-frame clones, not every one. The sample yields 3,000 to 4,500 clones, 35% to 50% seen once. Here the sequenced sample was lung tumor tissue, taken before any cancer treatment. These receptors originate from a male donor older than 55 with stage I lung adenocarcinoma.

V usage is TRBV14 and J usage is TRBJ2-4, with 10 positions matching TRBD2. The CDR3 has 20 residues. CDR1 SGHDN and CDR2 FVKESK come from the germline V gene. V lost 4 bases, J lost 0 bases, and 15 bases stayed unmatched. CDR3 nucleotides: TGTGCCAGCAGCCGAACCCTCCTAGCGGGAGATCTGGTAGCCAAAAACATTCAGTACTTC. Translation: CASSRTLLAGDLVAKNIQYF.

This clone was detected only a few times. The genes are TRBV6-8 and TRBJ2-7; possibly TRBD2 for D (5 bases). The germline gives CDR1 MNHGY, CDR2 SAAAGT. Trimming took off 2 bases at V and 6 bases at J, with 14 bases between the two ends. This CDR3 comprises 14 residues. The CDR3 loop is CASSYRTWSGEQYF. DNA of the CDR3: TGTGCCAGCAGTTACCGAACCTGGAGCGGCGAGCAGTACTTC.

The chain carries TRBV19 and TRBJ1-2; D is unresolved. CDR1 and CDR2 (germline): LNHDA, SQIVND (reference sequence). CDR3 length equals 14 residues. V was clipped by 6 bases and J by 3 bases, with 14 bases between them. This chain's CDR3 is CASRIPGFDYGYTF. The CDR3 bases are TGTGCCAGTAGGATTCCGGGGTTCGACTATGGCTACACCTTC.

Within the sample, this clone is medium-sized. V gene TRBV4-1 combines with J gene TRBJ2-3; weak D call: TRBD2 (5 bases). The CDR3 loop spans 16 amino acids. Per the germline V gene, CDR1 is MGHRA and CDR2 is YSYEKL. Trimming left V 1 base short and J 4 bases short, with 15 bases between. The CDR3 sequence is CASSQGSLGGADTQYF. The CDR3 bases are TGCGCCAGCAGCCAAGGTAGCCTTGGAGGCGCAGATACGCAGTATTTT.

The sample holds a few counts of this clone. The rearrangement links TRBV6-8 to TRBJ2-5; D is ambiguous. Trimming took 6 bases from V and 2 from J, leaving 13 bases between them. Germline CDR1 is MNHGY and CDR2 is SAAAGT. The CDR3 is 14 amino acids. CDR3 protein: CASRFDGRQETQYF. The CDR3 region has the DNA TGTGCCAGCAGGTTCGACGGGCGTCAAGAGACCCAGTACTTC.

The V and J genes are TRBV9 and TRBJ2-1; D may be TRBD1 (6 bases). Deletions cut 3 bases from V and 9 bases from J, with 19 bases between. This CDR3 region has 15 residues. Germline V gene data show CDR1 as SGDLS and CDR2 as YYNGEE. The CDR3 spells CASSGGPGVRVEQFF. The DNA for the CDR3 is TGTGCCAGCAGCGGGGGCCCAGGGGTTAGGGTTGAGCAGTTCTTC.

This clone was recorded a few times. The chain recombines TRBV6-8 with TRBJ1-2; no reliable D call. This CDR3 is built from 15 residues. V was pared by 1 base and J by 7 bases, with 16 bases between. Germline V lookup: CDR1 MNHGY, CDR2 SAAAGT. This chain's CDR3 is CASSYFDFRAGGYTF. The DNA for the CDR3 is TGTGCCAGCAGTTACTTCGACTTCCGGGCGGGTGGCTACACCTTC.

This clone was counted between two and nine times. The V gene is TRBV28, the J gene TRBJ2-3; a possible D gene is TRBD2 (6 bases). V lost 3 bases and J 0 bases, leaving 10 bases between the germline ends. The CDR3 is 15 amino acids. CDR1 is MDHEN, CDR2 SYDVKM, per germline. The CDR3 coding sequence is TGTGCCAGCAGTTTGTCGGGAGCCAGCACAGATACGCAGTATTTT. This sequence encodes CASSLSGASTDTQYF.

The DNA of the CDR3 is TGCAGCGCCGGAAAGACAGGGGGGTACAATGAGCAGTTCTTC. Amino acids: CSAGKTGGYNEQFF. The chain joins TRBV29-1 to TRBJ2-1; 9 positions agree with TRBD1. With 7 bases clipped from V and 4 bases from J, the junction kept 8 bases outside the gene matches. The V gene's germline CDR1 is SQVTM and CDR2 ANQGSEA. This CDR3 spans 14 amino acids.

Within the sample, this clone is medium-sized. As DNA, the CDR3 is TGTGCCAGCAGCTTATTAGCGGGCGGGATGGAAGAGACCCAGTACTTC. Translating gives CASSLLAGGMEETQYF. This chain connects TRBV11-3 to TRBJ2-5; 7 bases align to TRBD2. Germline-derived CDR1 and CDR2 are SGHNT and YENEEA. The CDR3 is 16 amino acids. Trimming at V came to 2 bases and at J to 3 bases, leaving 9 bases not matched to a gene.

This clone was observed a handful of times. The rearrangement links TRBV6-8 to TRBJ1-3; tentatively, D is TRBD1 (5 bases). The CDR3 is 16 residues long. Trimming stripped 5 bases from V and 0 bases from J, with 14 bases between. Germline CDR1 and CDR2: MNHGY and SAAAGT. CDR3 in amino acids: CASSLGTWSSGNTIYF. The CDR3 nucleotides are TGTGCCAGCAGTCTAGGGACGTGGAGCTCTGGAAACACCATATATTTT.

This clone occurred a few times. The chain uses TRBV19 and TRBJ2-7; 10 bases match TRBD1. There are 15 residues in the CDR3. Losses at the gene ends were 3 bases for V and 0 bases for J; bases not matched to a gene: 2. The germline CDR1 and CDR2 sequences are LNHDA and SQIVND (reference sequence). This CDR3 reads CASSIGQGVSYEQYF. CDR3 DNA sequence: TGTGCCAGTAGTATCGGACAGGGGGTCTCCTACGAGCAGTACTTC.

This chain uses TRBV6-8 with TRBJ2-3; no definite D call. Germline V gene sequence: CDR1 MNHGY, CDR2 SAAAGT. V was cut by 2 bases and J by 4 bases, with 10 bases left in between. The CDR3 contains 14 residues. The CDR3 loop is CASSYGGESDTQYF. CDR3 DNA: TGTGCCAGCAGTTACGGTGGGGAATCAGATACGCAGTATTTT.